Below are 19 T cell receptor beta chains sequenced from a single sample in a study of control samples from healthy donors and cancer patients. Some clones are missing from TCRdb's copy, which holds only in-frame ones; the method was immunoSEQ multiplex PCR. The table lists approximately 9,100 clones, 90% to 95% of them singletons. Sequencing was done on a sample of PBMCs. These receptors were obtained from a man in his sixties with colorectal cancer.

The chain links TRBV14 to TRBJ1-1, with TRBD1 identical over 9 bases. With V trimmed by 4 bases and J by 1 base, 4 bases remained unmatched. CDR3 length: 15 residues. The V gene's germline CDR1 is SGHDN and CDR2 FVKESK. The CDR3 spells CASSRRQGGNTEAFF. The CDR3 region has the DNA TGTGCCAGCAGCCGGAGACAGGGGGGGAACACTGAAGCTTTCTTT.

This chain uses TRBV9 with TRBJ2-2; 8 nucleotides line up with TRBD1. Looked up from germline, CDR1 is SGDLS and CDR2 is YYNGEE. This CDR3 region has 15 residues. V trimming: 0 bases; J trimming: 9 bases; junction bases outside the gene matches: 7. In DNA form, the CDR3 reads TGTGCCAGCAGCGTAGCGGTTGACAGGGGACGGGAGCTGTTTTTT. This codes for CASSVAVDRGRELFF.

V usage is TRBV29-1 and J usage is TRBJ1-1; D is unclear. Per the germline V gene, CDR1 is SQVTM and CDR2 is ANQGSEA. The V end lost 2 bases, the J end lost 4 bases, and 11 bases lay between the germline ends. The CDR3 consists of 13 residues. CDR3 sequence (DNA): TGCAGCGTTGAACGAGGGCTGGGCACTGAAGCTTTCTTT. The encoded protein is CSVERGLGTEAFF.

The chain joins TRBV19 to TRBJ2-1; 9 nucleotides align to TRBD2. J gave up 4 bases and V 4 bases, and 5 bases lay outside the gene matches. The CDR3 sequence is 15 residues long. Germline lookup yields CDR1 LNHDA and CDR2 SQIVND (reference sequence). The DNA for the CDR3 is TGTGCCAGTAGTAATAGCGGGGGAACTTACAATGAGCAGTTCTTC. It specifies CASSNSGGTYNEQFF.

The gene calls are TRBV5-1 and TRBJ1-1; 7 nucleotides align to TRBD1. The CDR3 is 14 amino acids. Germline V lookup: CDR1 SGHRS, CDR2 YFSETQ. The junction had 2 bases not matched to a gene; V was cut back by 0 bases and J by 3 bases. CDR3 loop: CASSLGQGYTEAFF. The CDR3 coding sequence is TGCGCCAGCAGCTTGGGACAGGGATACACTGAAGCTTTCTTT.

The chain joins TRBV5-4 to TRBJ1-1; D perhaps matches TRBD1 (6 bases). V was clipped by 0 bases and J by 4 bases, with 13 bases between them. Germline CDR1 SGHNT, CDR2 YYREEE (reference sequence). The CDR3 loop spans 15 amino acids. The CDR3 loop reads CASSLEGKGVTEAFF. CDR3 bases: TGTGCCAGCAGCTTGGAAGGGAAGGGGGTCACTGAAGCTTTCTTT.

The V and J genes are TRBV9 and TRBJ1-1; no firm D call. CDR1 and CDR2 (germline): SGDLS, YYNGEE. The CDR3 sequence is 13 residues long. V was cut by 0 bases and J by 6 bases, with 9 bases left in between. The CDR3 region has the DNA TGTGCCAGCAGCGTAGTAACAGCAGCTGAAGCTTTCTTT. Amino acid sequence: CASSVVTAAEAFF.

The chain couples TRBV28 to TRBJ1-5; 7 bases are a match to TRBD1. V lost 4 bases, J lost 3 bases, and 15 bases stayed unmatched. The CDR3 loop spans 18 amino acids. Germline V gene sequence: CDR1 MDHEN, CDR2 SYDVKM. The CDR3 sequence: CASSSLHFGDRLNQPQHF. Here the CDR3 DNA reads TGTGCCAGCAGTTCTCTCCATTTCGGGGACAGACTCAATCAGCCCCAGCATTTT.

V gene TRBV27 combines with J gene TRBJ1-3; the D gene is possibly TRBD1 (6 bases). The length of the CDR3 is 15 residues. Trimming cost V 7 bases and J 2 bases, with 15 bases left between them. The V gene's germline CDR1 is MNHEY and CDR2 SMNVEV (reference sequence). The CDR3 sequence: CASKLTGTTGNTIYF. The CDR3 DNA reads TGTGCCAGCAAACTAACAGGGACCACTGGAAACACCATATATTTT.

The chain has TRBV5-5 and TRBJ2-2; tentative D call: TRBD1 (6 bases). Germline CDR1 reads SGHKS; CDR2 reads YYEKEE (reference sequence). V gave up 5 bases and J gave up 4 bases, with 9 bases separating them. The CDR3 is made up of 13 amino acids. The chain's CDR3 is CASRDSFTGELFF. For the CDR3, the DNA is TGTGCCAGCAGGGACAGCTTCACCGGGGAGCTGTTTTTT.

V is TRBV11-2 and J is TRBJ2-3, with 10 bases identical to TRBD2. The J segment lost 6 bases and the V segment lost 1 base, leaving 7 bases of the junction unmatched. The CDR3 runs 16 residues. Germline-derived CDR1 and CDR2 are SGHAT and FQNNGV. In DNA form, the CDR3 reads TGTGCCAGCAGCTTAGTTGGTAGCGGGGGGTACGATACGCAGTATTTT. Translation: CASSLVGSGGYDTQYF. The variable domain in full, completed from reference TRBV11-2 and TRBJ2-3, reads EAGVAQSPRYKIIEKRQSVAFWCNPISGHATLYWYQQILGQGPKLLIQFQNNGVVDDSQLPKDRFSAERLKGVDSTLKIQPAKLEDSAVYLCASSLVGSGGYDTQYFGPGTRLTVL.

This rearrangement joins TRBV27 to TRBJ1-1; 7 nucleotides align to TRBD1. The CDR3 is made up of 14 amino acids. Germline assignment: CDR1 MNHEY and CDR2 SMNVEV (reference sequence). The trim removed 6 bases at V and 12 bases at J, leaving 16 bases unmatched. The CDR3 sequence: CASRNFDRVGGSFF. The CDR3 DNA is TGTGCCAGCAGAAACTTCGACAGGGTTGGGGGCTCTTTCTTT.

The chain employs TRBV6-2 or TRBV6-3 and TRBJ2-3; D call uncertain. The ends were cut back, 2 bases at V and 0 bases at J, with 6 bases in the middle. CDR1 and CDR2 (germline): MNHEY, SVGEGT. CDR3 length equals 14 residues. CDR3 amino acids: CASSYTPSTDTQYF. The CDR3, as DNA: TGTGCCAGCAGTTACACCCCCAGCACAGATACGCAGTATTTT.

J is TRBJ2-7 and V is TRBV5-4; 8 bases are shared with TRBD1. Trimming at V came to 2 bases and at J to 3 bases, leaving 7 bases not matched to a gene. The germline gives CDR1 SGHNT, CDR2 YYREEE (reference sequence). The CDR3 covers 15 residues. This CDR3 is CASSLRKTGGYEQYF. DNA of the CDR3: TGTGCCAGCAGCTTACGGAAAACAGGGGGCTACGAGCAGTACTTC.

The rearrangement joins TRBV19 to TRBJ2-1; a weak D match, TRBD1 (5 bases). This CDR3 comprises 13 residues. CDR1 and CDR2 from the germline V gene are LNHDA and SQIVND (reference sequence). Trimming left V 4 bases short and J 8 bases short, with 12 bases between. The CDR3 is CASSTTTEYEQFF. The CDR3 DNA reads TGTGCCAGTAGTACCACGACAGAATATGAGCAGTTCTTC.

The chain is built from TRBV18 and TRBJ2-2; D tentatively fits TRBD1 or TRBD2 (5 bases each). The CDR3 sequence is 13 residues long. Germline assignment: CDR1 KGHSH and CDR2 LQKENI. Trimming took off 2 bases at V and 6 bases at J, with 7 bases between the two ends. In DNA form, the CDR3 reads TGTGCCAGCTCACCAGGGACCCCCGGGGAGCTGTTTTTT. Translating it yields CASSPGTPGELFF. Looking up the rest from reference TRBV18 and TRBJ2-2 gives the full variable domain: NAGVMQNPRHLVRRRGQEARLRCSPMKGHSHVYWYRQLPEEGLKFMVYLQKENIIDESGMPKERFSAEFPKEGPSILRIQQVVRGDSAAYFCASSPGTPGELFFGEGSRLTVL.

The chain joins TRBV2 to TRBJ1-2; a weak D match, TRBD1 (6 bases). The CDR3 is 13 amino acids. Germline V gene sequence: CDR1 SNHLY, CDR2 FYNNEI. Trimming shortened V by 5 bases and J by 5 bases, and 12 bases separated the two germline ends. CDR3 nucleotide sequence: TGTGCCAGCAGTAATGACAGGATATATGGCTACACCTTC. It encodes CASSNDRIYGYTF.

The chain is built from TRBV2 and TRBJ1-4, with D uncertain. The ends were cut back, 6 bases at V and 8 bases at J, with 7 bases in the middle. Germline V gives CDR1 SNHLY, CDR2 FYNNEI. The CDR3 sequence is 11 residues long. The chain's CDR3 is CASRALEKLFF. Here the CDR3 DNA reads TGTGCCAGCAGGGCGTTGGAAAAACTGTTTTTT. Filled out from reference TRBV2 and TRBJ1-4, the complete variable domain reads EPEVTQTPSHQVTQMGQEVILRCVPISNHLYFYWYRQILGQKVEFLVSFYNNEISEKSEIFDDQFSVERPDGSNFTLKIRSTKLEDSAMYFCASRALEKLFFGSGTQLSVL.

The J gene is TRBJ2-1, the V gene TRBV19; 9 bases line up with TRBD2. The length of the CDR3 is 14 residues. Trimming removed 6 bases from V and 7 bases from J; junction bases left unmatched: 7. Germline lookup yields CDR1 LNHDA and CDR2 SQIVND (reference sequence). DNA for the CDR3: TGTGCCAGTAGGTTAGCGGGAGCCAGGAATGAGCAGTTCTTC. This translates into CASRLAGARNEQFF.